This is a list of T cell receptor beta chains from one sample in a study of T cells in Graves' hyperthyroidism and ophthalmopathy. TCRdb used MiXCR to reprocess the multiplex PCR reads, holding one entry per CDR3 protein. This table holds around 340,000 distinct CDR3 sequences, roughly a fifth found once. Sequenced sample: blood. Receptor source: a woman in her 50s with Graves' hyperthyroidism. CDR3s include the opening cysteine and the closing phenylalanine or tryptophan. A D gene is named only where the DNA matches it firmly. Size is omitted from some rows. Given values are once, few, many or a class for expanded clones.

d_call	v_call	j_call	clone_size	cdr3_nt	cdr3_aa
TRBD1	TRBV18	TRBJ2-7	many	TGTGCCAGCTCTCCTGGACAGGGGGCCCTGGGGGAGCAGTACTTC	CASSPGQGALGEQYF
TRBD2	TRBV3-1	TRBJ2-2	many	TGTGCCAGCACAACGGGAGGGCGTACCGGGGAGCTGTTTTTT	CASTTGGRTGELFF
TRBD1	TRBV28	TRBJ2-3	many	TGTGCCAGCAACGGGCGGGACAGGCGAGGAGATACGCAGTATTTT	CASNGRDRRGDTQYF
TRBD2	TRBV7-9	TRBJ2-7	many	TGTGCCAGCAGCTTAACGGGAGGTTCCGAGCAGTACTTC	CASSLTGGSEQYF
NA	TRBV20-1	TRBJ1-2	many	TGCAGTGCGGAAGACATGTCTAACTATGGCTACACCTTC	CSAEDMSNYGYTF
NA	TRBV3-1	TRBJ2-7	many	TGTGCCAGCAGCCAATTCTACGAGCAGTACTTC	CASSQFYEQYF
NA	TRBV5-5	TRBJ2-6	few	TGTGCCAGCAGACTTTGGGCGGTGTCCGGCTCTGGGGCCAACGTCCTGACTTTC	CASRLWAVSGSGANVLTF
NA	TRBV5-1	TRBJ1-6	few	TGCGCCAGCAGCTTGGGACAGAGAAATTCACCCCTCCACTTT	CASSLGQRNSPLHF
TRBD2	TRBV6-1	TRBJ2-2	NA	TGTGCCAGCAGTGCCCGGACTAGCACCGGGGAGCTGTTTTTT	CASSARTSTGELFF
NA	TRBV3-1	TRBJ2-1	many	TGTGCCAGCAGCCAATGGGTTGGGGGCATTCCTAATGAGCAGTTCTTC	CASSQWVGGIPNEQFF
TRBD1	TRBV2	TRBJ2-2	few	TGTGCCAGTAGTATTGGGACAGGGGGGCCCGGGGAGCTGTTTTTT	CASSIGTGGPGELFF
TRBD2	TRBV5-1	TRBJ2-1	NA	TGCGCCAGCAGCTCACAACCGGGGGGCTACAATGAGCAGTTCTTC	CASSSQPGGYNEQFF
NA	TRBV28	TRBJ1-1	NA	TGTGCCAGCAGACCTGGACACCTGAACACTGAAGCTTTCTTT	CASRPGHLNTEAFF
NA	TRBV3-1	TRBJ2-1	many	TGTGCCAGCAGCCAAGACCCGAATGAGCAGTTCTTC	CASSQDPNEQFF
TRBD2	TRBV27	TRBJ2-3	many	TGTGCCAGCAGTTACCACGCGGGAGTGGAAGATACGCAGTATTTT	CASSYHAGVEDTQYF
NA	TRBV6-5	TRBJ2-3	few	TGTGCCAGCAGTTACTTTGGACAAAGCACAGATACGCAGTATTTT	CASSYFGQSTDTQYF
NA	TRBV4-1	TRBJ1-1	NA	TGCGCCAGCAGCCAAGATGGGACCCTGAACACTGAAGCTTTCTTT	CASSQDGTLNTEAFF
TRBD2	TRBV12-3/TRBV12-4	TRBJ2-3	many	TGTGCCAGCAAAACACTAGCGGGAGTCGGAAATACGCAGTATTTT	CASKTLAGVGNTQYF
TRBD1	TRBV29-1	TRBJ2-1	NA	TGCAGCGTGTCCGATCAACGCAGGGGGTCCTACAATGAGCAGTTCTTC	CSVSDQRRGSYNEQFF
NA	TRBV19	TRBJ2-4	few	TGTGCCAGTTCAGCCCCGGGACACCTAGCCAAAAACATTCAGTACTTC	CASSAPGHLAKNIQYF
NA	TRBV12-3/TRBV12-4	TRBJ1-2	many	TGTGCCAGCGCCCTTAACAGACGCCTTAACTATGGCTACACCTTC	CASALNRRLNYGYTF
NA	TRBV18	TRBJ2-3	many	TGTGCCAGCTCACCACGGACAGAGGTTGGGGATACGCAGTATTTT	CASSPRTEVGDTQYF
TRBD1	TRBV28	TRBJ2-7	NA	TGTGCCAGCAGATCTTACCGGGACAGGGACACCTACGAGCAGTACTTC	CASRSYRDRDTYEQYF
NA	TRBV20-1	TRBJ1-1	NA	TGCAGTGCTAGACCCGGGGGCGTGAACACTGAAGCTTTCTTT	CSARPGGVNTEAFF
NA	TRBV12-3/TRBV12-4	TRBJ1-2	many	TGTGCCAGCAGTTTAGCGCTGGGGACGGGGGGCTACACCTTC	CASSLALGTGGYTF
NA	TRBV19	TRBJ1-5	NA	TGTGCCAGTAGGATCTCCAGAAGCAATCAGCCCCAGCATTTT	CASRISRSNQPQHF
TRBD2	TRBV11-2	TRBJ2-7	NA	TGTGCCAGCAGCTTAGGCTTCGGCGGGGGGGACGAGCAGTACTTC	CASSLGFGGGDEQYF
NA	TRBV11-2	TRBJ2-7	many	TGTGCCAGCAGAAACCAGGCAGGGACCTACGAGCAGTACTTC	CASRNQAGTYEQYF
NA	TRBV28	TRBJ1-1	many	TGTGCCAGCACCCCCACCCTGAACACTGAAGCTTTCTTT	CASTPTLNTEAFF
NA	TRBV30	TRBJ1-1	many	TGTGCCTGGAGTATGACGGACACTGAAGCTTTCTTT	CAWSMTDTEAFF
NA	TRBV27	TRBJ2-1	few	TGTGCCAGCAGTTTGGCCCCCCCGCGGCACAATGAGCAGTTCTTC	CASSLAPPRHNEQFF
NA	TRBV10-3	TRBJ2-3	many	TGTGCCATCAGTGGCGGCACAGATACGCAGTATTTT	CAISGGTDTQYF
NA	TRBV12-3/TRBV12-4	TRBJ1-3	many	TGTGCCATAGGGGACACCGAAGCTGGAAACACCATATATTTT	CAIGDTEAGNTIYF
TRBD2	TRBV20-1	TRBJ2-5	few	TGCAGTGCCATGACTAGCGGGAGAATGGAGACCCAGTACTTC	CSAMTSGRMETQYF
NA	TRBV6-2/TRBV6-3	TRBJ1-2	NA	TGTGCCAGCAGTTTTCGATATGGCTACACCTTC	CASSFRYGYTF
TRBD1	TRBV28	TRBJ1-4	many	TGTGCCAGCAGTCCCCTACAGGGGTTAAGTGAAAAACTGTTTTTT	CASSPLQGLSEKLFF
TRBD1	TRBV28	TRBJ1-5	NA	TGTGCCAGCAGTTTGGGACAGGGGGCATGGCAGCCCCAGCATTTT	CASSLGQGAWQPQHF
NA	TRBV24-1	TRBJ2-7	many	TGTGCCACCAGTGATTCGATTTCCTACGAGCAGTACTTC	CATSDSISYEQYF
TRBD1	TRBV11-3	TRBJ2-7	many	TGTGCCAGCAGCTTAGACGGACAGGGGCAGTACTTC	CASSLDGQGQYF
NA	TRBV20-1	TRBJ1-4	NA	TGCAGTGCTACCTTCAGGGTGGCTAATGAAAAACTGTTTTTT	CSATFRVANEKLFF
NA	TRBV7-6	TRBJ2-3	many	TGTGCCAGCAGCTCCCTTTCGGGAGCACGTACAGATACGCAGTATTTT	CASSSLSGARTDTQYF
TRBD2	TRBV12-3/TRBV12-4	TRBJ2-3	NA	TGTGCCAGCACCCTGACCGGTCGGGGACTAGCGTACACAGATACGCAGTATTTT	CASTLTGRGLAYTDTQYF
NA	TRBV7-8	TRBJ2-1	NA	TGTGCCAGCAGCTTAGGGGATCTTAGCGGCAATGAGCAGTTCTTC	CASSLGDLSGNEQFF
TRBD2	TRBV14	TRBJ2-5	few	TGTGCCAGCAGCCACCAGGGGCTAGCGGGGGAGGAGACCCAGTACTTC	CASSHQGLAGEETQYF
TRBD2	TRBV9	TRBJ2-1	NA	TGTGCCAGCAGCGTAGGGACTAGCGCGTACAATGAGCAGTTCTTC	CASSVGTSAYNEQFF
TRBD1	TRBV2	TRBJ1-2	many	TGTGCCAGCAAATCACAGGGGGCAGGCGGCTACACCTTC	CASKSQGAGGYTF
NA	TRBV30	TRBJ1-3	NA	TGTGCCTGGAGTTACGGCTCCGGGGGAAACACCATATATTTT	CAWSYGSGGNTIYF
NA	TRBV28	TRBJ2-7	many	TGTGCCAGCAGTTTGCCCCAGGGAGGCTACGAGCAGTACTTC	CASSLPQGGYEQYF
NA	TRBV5-1	TRBJ2-3	many	TGCGCCAGCAGCTTGCCACCTCCATTGGCTAGCACAGATACGCAGTATTTT	CASSLPPPLASTDTQYF
NA	TRBV6-1	TRBJ2-7	few	TGTGCCAGCAGTGAAGCAGACACAAACTACGAGCAGTGCTTC	CASSEADTNYEQCF
NA	TRBV11-2	TRBJ1-1	many	TGTGCCAGCAGCCTCCGGGGGGACTCGAACACTGAAGCTTTCTTT	CASSLRGDSNTEAFF
NA	TRBV24-1	TRBJ2-3	many	TGTGCCACCAGTGATAGGAGTAGCACAGATACGCAGTATTTT	CATSDRSSTDTQYF
TRBD1	TRBV4-1	TRBJ2-2	many	TGCGCCAGCAGCCATGACAGGGGCGGGGAGCTGTTTTTT	CASSHDRGGELFF
NA	TRBV5-5	TRBJ1-2	NA	TGTGCCAGCAGCATAATTGAGCGGGCAGGCTATGGCTACACCTTC	CASSIIERAGYGYTF
TRBD2	TRBV2	TRBJ2-1	few	TGTGCCAGCAGTTGGCGAGGACTAGACTCTACAAATGAGCAGTTCTTC	CASSWRGLDSTNEQFF
TRBD2	TRBV24-1	TRBJ2-3	NA	TGTGCCACCAGTGATTTGCAGGCTAGCGGGAGAGCAGATACGCAGTATTTT	CATSDLQASGRADTQYF
TRBD1	TRBV4-1	TRBJ1-1	NA	TGCGCCAGCAGCCAACTCCCCGGGGACAGGCGGACTGAAGCTTTCTTT	CASSQLPGDRRTEAFF
NA	TRBV7-9	TRBJ2-7	many	TGTGCCAGCAGCCAGACAGACCTGAAAGTCTCCGAGCAGTACTTC	CASSQTDLKVSEQYF
NA	TRBV12-3/TRBV12-4	TRBJ1-3	many	TGTGCCAGCAGTTTACCGGGGGGCGCTGGAAACACCATATATTTT	CASSLPGGAGNTIYF
NA	TRBV29-1	TRBJ2-3	many	TGCAGCGTTGAAACTCTCTTGGAACCCACAGATACGCAGTATTTT	CSVETLLEPTDTQYF